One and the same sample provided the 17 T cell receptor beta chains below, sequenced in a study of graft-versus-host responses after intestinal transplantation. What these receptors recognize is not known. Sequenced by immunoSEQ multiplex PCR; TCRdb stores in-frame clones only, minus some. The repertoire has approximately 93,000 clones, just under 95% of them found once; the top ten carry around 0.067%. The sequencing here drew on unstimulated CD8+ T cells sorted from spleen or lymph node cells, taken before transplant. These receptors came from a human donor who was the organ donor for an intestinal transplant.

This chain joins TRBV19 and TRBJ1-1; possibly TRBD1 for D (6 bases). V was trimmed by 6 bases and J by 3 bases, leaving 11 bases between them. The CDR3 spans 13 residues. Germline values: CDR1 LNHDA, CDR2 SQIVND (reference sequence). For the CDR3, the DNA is TGTGCCAGTAGGGACAGCGACCACACTGAAGCTTTCTTT. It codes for CASRDSDHTEAFF.

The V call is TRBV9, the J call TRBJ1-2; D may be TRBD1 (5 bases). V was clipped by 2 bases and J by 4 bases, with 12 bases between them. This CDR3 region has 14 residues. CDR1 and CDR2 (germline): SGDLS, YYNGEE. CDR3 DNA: TGTGCCAGCAGCGTCTCAGGGAGGGGCTATGGCTACACCTTC. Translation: CASSVSGRGYGYTF.

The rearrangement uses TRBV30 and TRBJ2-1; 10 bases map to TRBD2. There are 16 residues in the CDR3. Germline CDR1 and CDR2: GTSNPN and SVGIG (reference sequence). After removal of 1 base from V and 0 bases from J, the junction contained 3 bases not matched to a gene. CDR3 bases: TGTGCCTGGAGTGGGAAGCGGGAGGGCTCCTACAATGAGCAGTTCTTC. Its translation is CAWSGKREGSYNEQFF.

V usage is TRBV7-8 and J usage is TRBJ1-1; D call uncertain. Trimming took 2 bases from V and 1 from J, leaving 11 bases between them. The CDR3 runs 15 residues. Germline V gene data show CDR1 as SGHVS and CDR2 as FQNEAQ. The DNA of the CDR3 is TGTGCCAGCAGCTTATCGCGGGGTGGGAACACTGAAGCTTTCTTT. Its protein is CASSLSRGGNTEAFF.

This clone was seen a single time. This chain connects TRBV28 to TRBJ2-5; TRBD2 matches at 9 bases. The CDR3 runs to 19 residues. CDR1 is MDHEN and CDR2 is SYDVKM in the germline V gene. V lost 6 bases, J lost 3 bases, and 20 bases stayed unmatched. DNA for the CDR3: TGTGCCAGCAGCCCCGGGGACCCCAGCGGGGGGCCATCTGAAGAGACCCAGTACTTC. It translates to CASSPGDPSGGPSEETQYF.

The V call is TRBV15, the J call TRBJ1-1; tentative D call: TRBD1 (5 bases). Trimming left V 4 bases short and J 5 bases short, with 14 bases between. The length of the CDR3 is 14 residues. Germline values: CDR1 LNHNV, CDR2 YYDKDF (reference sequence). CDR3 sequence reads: CATSILRGRTEAFF. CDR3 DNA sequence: TGTGCCACCAGCATTCTTCGGGGGAGGACTGAAGCTTTCTTT.

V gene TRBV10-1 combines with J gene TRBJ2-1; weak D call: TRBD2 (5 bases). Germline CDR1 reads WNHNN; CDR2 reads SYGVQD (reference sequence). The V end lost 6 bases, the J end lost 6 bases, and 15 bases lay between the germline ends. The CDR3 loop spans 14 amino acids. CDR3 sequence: CASSTGSDFNEQFF. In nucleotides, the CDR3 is TGCGCCAGCAGCACGGGGTCAGATTTCAATGAGCAGTTCTTC.

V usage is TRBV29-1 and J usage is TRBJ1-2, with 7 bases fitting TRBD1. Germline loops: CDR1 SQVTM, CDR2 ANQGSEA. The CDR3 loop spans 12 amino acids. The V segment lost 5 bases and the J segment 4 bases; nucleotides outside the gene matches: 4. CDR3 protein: CSVLDRVYGYTF. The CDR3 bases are TGCAGCGTTCTTGACAGGGTCTATGGCTACACCTTC.

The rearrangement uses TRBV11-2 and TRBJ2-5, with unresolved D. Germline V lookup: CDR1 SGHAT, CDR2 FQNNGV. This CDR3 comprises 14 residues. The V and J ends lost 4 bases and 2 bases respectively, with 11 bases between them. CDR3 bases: TGTGCCAGCAGCTCGCCGGGTGCGCAAGAGACCCAGTACTTC. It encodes CASSSPGAQETQYF. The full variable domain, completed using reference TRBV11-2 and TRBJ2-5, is EAGVAQSPRYKIIEKRQSVAFWCNPISGHATLYWYQQILGQGPKLLIQFQNNGVVDDSQLPKDRFSAERLKGVDSTLKIQPAKLEDSAVYLCASSSPGAQETQYFGPGTRLLVL.

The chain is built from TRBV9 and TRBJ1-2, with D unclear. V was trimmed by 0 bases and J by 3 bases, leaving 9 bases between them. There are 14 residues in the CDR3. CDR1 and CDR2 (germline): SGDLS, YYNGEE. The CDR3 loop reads CASSVDGGYYGYTF. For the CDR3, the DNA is TGTGCCAGCAGCGTAGACGGAGGGTACTATGGCTACACCTTC.

In DNA, the CDR3 is TGTGCCAGCAGCTTAGGCTCGACAGGGCGGTGGTACGAGCAGTACTTC. Its translation is CASSLGSTGRWYEQYF. This sequence joins TRBV11-2 and TRBJ2-7, with 7 nucleotides matching TRBD1. CDR3 length: 16 residues. V shed 1 base and J 4 bases; nucleotides not matched to a gene: 10. Germline lookup yields CDR1 SGHAT and CDR2 FQNNGV.

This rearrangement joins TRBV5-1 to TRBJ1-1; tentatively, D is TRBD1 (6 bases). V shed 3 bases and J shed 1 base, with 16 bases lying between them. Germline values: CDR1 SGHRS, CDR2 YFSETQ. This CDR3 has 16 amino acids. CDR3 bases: TGCGCCAGCAGCTACAGGGATTCCGTAGGGAACACTGAAGCTTTCTTT. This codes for CASSYRDSVGNTEAFF.

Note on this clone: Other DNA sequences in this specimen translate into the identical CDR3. The CDR3 coding sequence is TGCGCCAGCAGCCTCGCCTGGACAGGGTACAATGAGCAGTTCTTC. This encodes CASSLAWTGYNEQFF. The chain employs TRBV5-1 and TRBJ2-1; 8 bases are a match to TRBD1. Trimming removed 4 bases from V and 4 bases from J; junction bases left unmatched: 7. The CDR3 consists of 15 residues. In germline, CDR1 is SGHRS, CDR2 YFSETQ.

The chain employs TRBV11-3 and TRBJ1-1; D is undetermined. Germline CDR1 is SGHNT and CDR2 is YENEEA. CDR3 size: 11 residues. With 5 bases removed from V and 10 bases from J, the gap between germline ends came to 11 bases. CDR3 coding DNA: TGTGCCAGCAGCGACGACGGAGGAGCTTTCTTT. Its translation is CASSDDGGAFF. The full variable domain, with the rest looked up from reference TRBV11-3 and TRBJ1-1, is EAGVVQSPRYKIIEKKQPVAFWCNPISGHNTLYWYLQNLGQGPELLIRYENEEAVDDSQLPKDRFSAERLKGVDSTLKIQPAELGDSAVYLCASSDDGGAFFGQGTRLTVV.

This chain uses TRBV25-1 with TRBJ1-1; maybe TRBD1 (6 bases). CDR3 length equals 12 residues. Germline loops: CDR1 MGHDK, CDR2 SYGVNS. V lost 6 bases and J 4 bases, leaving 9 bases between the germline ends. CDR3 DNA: TGTGCCAGCAGCACAGGGATCACTGAAGCTTTCTTT. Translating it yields CASSTGITEAFF.

The CDR3 DNA follows: TGTGCCAGTAGGTCGGGGGGTGAGGAGACCCAGTACTTC. It is translated as CASRSGGEETQYF. This chain connects TRBV19 to TRBJ2-5, with 7 bases matching TRBD2. Germline V gives CDR1 LNHDA, CDR2 SQIVND (reference sequence). Germline trimming cut 6 bases from V and 5 bases from J; bases unmatched to any gene: 6. CDR3 length equals 13 residues.

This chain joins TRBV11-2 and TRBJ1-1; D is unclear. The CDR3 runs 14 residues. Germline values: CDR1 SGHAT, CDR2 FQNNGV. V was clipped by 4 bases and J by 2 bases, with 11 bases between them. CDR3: CASSSTDGNTEAFF. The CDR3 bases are TGTGCCAGCAGCTCAACAGACGGAAACACTGAAGCTTTCTTT.